This is a list of T cell receptor beta chains from one sample in a study of radiation and T cells in renal cell carcinoma. Profiling relied on immunoSEQ multiplex PCR, and the TCRdb table lists in-frame clones only, not all of them. Of about 18,000 clones listed, around 55% were seen once; the top ten hold about an eighth. This specimen consisted of tumor tissue, obtained from a patient whose treatment included radiotherapy and nephrectomy. These receptors all stem from a man aged 50-59 years with renal cell carcinoma. The CDR3 runs from the conserved cysteine through the conserved F or W. Expanded clones get a size class; other rows say once, few or many, or leave the size out.

j_gene,abundance,v_gene,CDR3aa
TRBJ2-4,few,TRBV7-2,CASSIDRLAKNIQYF
TRBJ2-4,few,TRBV19,CASSIPRAKNIQYF
TRBJ2-7,once,TRBV7-8,CASSLGSLGEQYF
TRBJ2-5,few,TRBV2,CASSDSQETQYF
TRBJ1-2,-,TRBV28,CASSLYRVSYGYTF
TRBJ1-6,-,TRBV5-1,CASSLGQDLYNSPLHF
TRBJ2-5,few,TRBV7-8,CASSLNQVETQYF
TRBJ1-2,-,TRBV5-5,CASSSQDYYGYTF
TRBJ1-2,-,TRBV7-8,CASSAVILGTSNYGYTF
TRBJ2-7,few,TRBV2,CASSEGGTTSTYEQYF
TRBJ2-7,few,TRBV27,CASQREGGEQYF
TRBJ2-7,once,TRBV4-1,CASSQVGSGSWAYEQYF
TRBJ2-2,-,TRBV19,CASSIWQGSTGELFF
TRBJ2-7,-,TRBV5-1,CASSDGLAGGPSSYEQYF
TRBJ1-1,once,TRBV2,CASSELGQKNTEAFF
TRBJ1-2,-,TRBV30,CAWSPQGVKSGYTF
TRBJ2-7,-,TRBV27,CASSNPGLAESSYEQYF
TRBJ1-2,-,TRBV10-2,CASSDPPGGYGYTF
TRBJ2-7,-,TRBV21-1,CASSIPRGRRDEQYF
TRBJ1-2,few,TRBV2,CASSRQGAIGGYTF
TRBJ2-1,large,TRBV10-3,CAISDGVGLGNEQFF
TRBJ2-7,-,TRBV19,CASSKDRRYEQYF
TRBJ2-3,-,TRBV18,CASSGTETSTDTQYF
TRBJ2-1,large,TRBV11-2,CASSLGYNEQFF
TRBJ2-7,many,TRBV28,CASSITALQGGQYF
TRBJ2-7,few,TRBV7-3,CASSFLAGGNEQYF
TRBJ1-3,-,TRBV10-3,CAISKHPDGTGNTIYF
TRBJ1-5,-,TRBV28,CASSRRTGEQPQHF
TRBJ1-2,-,TRBV7-9,CASSSPGAGARGYTF
TRBJ1-1,-,TRBV19,CASSYMGEAFF
TRBJ2-7,-,TRBV5-4,CASSYGTGRSNEQYF
TRBJ2-5,medium-sized,TRBV9,CASSLGRGGMVTQYF
TRBJ1-2,few,TRBV2,CASSEVDRAYGYTF
TRBJ1-2,once,TRBV6-4,CASSDSGQANYGYTF
TRBJ2-5,-,TRBV27,CASSLVQGGQETQYF
TRBJ1-5,many,TRBV5-1,CASSTLPQGFPSNQPQHF
TRBJ2-7,many,TRBV23-1,CASSQSVGYSYEQYF
TRBJ1-2,few,TRBV2,CASSERGQLYGYTF
TRBJ2-2,-,TRBV6-4,CASSQGQENTGELFF
TRBJ1-2,-,TRBV28,CASSLAYRGGAGYTF
TRBJ2-3,-,TRBV11-2,CASSPDYTDTQYF
TRBJ2-1,few,TRBV7-3,CASSLSGGAYNEQFF
TRBJ2-7,-,TRBV7-7,CASSLGETYEQYF
TRBJ1-4,medium-sized,TRBV6-6,CASRGSTGPSEKLFF
TRBJ2-1,many,TRBV19,CASSLGTPSYNEQFF
TRBJ2-1,few,TRBV5-1,CASSLSTSGRKNEQFF
TRBJ2-1,few,TRBV7-2,CASSFQGISVNEQFF
TRBJ2-3,few,TRBV4-2,CASSQDVSTDTQYF
TRBJ2-5,-,TRBV7-2,CASSSIKVSPYLHGETQYF
TRBJ2-5,-,TRBV6-1,CARGGWGGAETQYF
TRBJ2-5,-,TRBV30,CAWSGGGAETQYF
TRBJ1-1,medium-sized,TRBV11-2,CASSRTENTEAFF
TRBJ1-2,-,TRBV21-1,CASSKAWGYGYTF